This T cell receptor (beta chain) was captured by sequencing in a study of T-cell reconstitution after alpha-beta-depleted transplantation in children. The germline gives CDR1 DFQATT, CDR2 SNEGSKA (reference sequence). Trimming took 0 bases from V and 7 from J; bases not matched to a gene: 2. CDR3 length: 13 amino acids. The library targeted TCRbeta and was prepared with unique molecular identifiers. TCRdb reprocessed the PCR reads via MiXCR and lists one record per CDR3 protein. The sample has about 830,000 distinct CDR3 sequences, around 15% seen once; the top ten hold approximately 5%. Concerning this clonotype: Its antigen is as yet unknown.

General observations from the study: Several hundred rapidly expanded clones from non-depleted graft cells reportedly supplied alpha-beta T cells about two months post-transplant.

The chain employs TRBV20-1 and TRBJ2-4; TRBD2 aligns across 8 bases. This TCR came from a male patient younger than 18 who had a stem cell transplant for acute lymphoblastic leukemia, so the T cells may come from the graft donor. The input for sequencing was PBMCs, mostly from graft donor cells, taken 360 days after TCRalphabeta/CD19-depleted stem cell transplant. CDR3 nucleotide sequence: TGCAGTGCTAGAGATAGACTAGCGAACATTCAGTACTTC. Translated: CSARDRLANIQYF.